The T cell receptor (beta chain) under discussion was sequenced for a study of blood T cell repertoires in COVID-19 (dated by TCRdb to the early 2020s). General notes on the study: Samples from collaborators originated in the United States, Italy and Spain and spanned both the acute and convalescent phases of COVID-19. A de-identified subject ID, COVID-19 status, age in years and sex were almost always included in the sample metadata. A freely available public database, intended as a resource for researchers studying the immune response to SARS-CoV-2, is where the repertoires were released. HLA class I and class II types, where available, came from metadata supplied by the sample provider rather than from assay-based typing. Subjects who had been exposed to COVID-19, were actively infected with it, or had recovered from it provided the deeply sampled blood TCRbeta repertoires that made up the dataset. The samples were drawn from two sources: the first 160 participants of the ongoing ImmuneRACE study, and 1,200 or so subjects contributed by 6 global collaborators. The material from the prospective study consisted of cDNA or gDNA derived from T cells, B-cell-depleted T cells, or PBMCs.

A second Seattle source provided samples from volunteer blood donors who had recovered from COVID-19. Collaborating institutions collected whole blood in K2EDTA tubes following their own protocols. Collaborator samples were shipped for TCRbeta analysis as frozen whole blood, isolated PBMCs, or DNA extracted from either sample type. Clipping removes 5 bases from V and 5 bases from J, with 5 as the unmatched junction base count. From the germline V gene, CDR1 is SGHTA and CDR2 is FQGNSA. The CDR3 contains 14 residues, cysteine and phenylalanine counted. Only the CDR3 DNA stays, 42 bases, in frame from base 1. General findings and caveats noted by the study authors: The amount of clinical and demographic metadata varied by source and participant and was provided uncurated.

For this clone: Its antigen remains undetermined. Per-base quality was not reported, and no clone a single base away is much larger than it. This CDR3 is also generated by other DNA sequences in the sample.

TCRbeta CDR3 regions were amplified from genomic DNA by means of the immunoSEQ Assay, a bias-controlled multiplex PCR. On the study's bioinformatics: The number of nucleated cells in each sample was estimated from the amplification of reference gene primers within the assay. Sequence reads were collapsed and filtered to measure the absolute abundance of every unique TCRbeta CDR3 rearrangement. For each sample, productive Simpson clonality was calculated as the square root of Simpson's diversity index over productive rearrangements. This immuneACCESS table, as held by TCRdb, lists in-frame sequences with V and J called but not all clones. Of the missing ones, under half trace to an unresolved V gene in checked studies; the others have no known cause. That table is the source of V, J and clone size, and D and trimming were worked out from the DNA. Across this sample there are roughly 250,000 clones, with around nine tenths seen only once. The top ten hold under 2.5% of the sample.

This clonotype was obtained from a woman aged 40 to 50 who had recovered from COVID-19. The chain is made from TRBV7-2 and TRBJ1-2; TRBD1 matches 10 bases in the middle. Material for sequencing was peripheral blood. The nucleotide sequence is TGTGCCAGCAGCCTCGGACAGGGGGGATATGGCTACACCTTC. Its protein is CASSLGQGGYGYTF.